The source of this TCR beta chain is a study of blood T cells in healthy people across ages. Ten or more counts support this clonotype. With V trimmed by 6 bases and J by 2 bases, 3 bases remained unmatched. Germline loops: CDR1 MNHEY, CDR2 SMNVEV (reference sequence). The length of the CDR3 is 13 residues. Isolated PBMCs totaled at least 6 million in each sample. Sample-barcoded 5' priming and a J-beta primer mix drove a second PCR of roughly 7 to 11 cycles. Samples each returned at least 3 million CDR3-containing paired-end reads. TCRdb redid the calling of the 5' RACE reads with MiXCR, one entry per CDR3 protein. This table has 1.4 million or so distinct CDR3 sequences, 40% to 45% appearing once.

Sequenced: blood. The TCR comes from a woman aged 18-29 years in good health. This chain links TRBV27 with TRBJ1-2; 7 bases fit TRBD1. The CDR3 is CASRLQGNYGYTF. The CDR3 DNA follows: TGTGCCAGCAGGCTACAGGGGAACTATGGCTACACCTTC.